The clone carrying this TCR beta chain was observed many times. The antigen is unknown. This specimen belongs to a study of Graves' ophthalmopathy and Graves' hyperthyroidism. General study findings and limits: Most expanded clonotypes in thyroid above 0.001 frequency also showed up in blood.

The CDR3 runs to 17 residues. J lost 5 bases, V lost 0 bases, and 15 bases had no gene match. Germline lookup yields CDR1 SQVTM and CDR2 ANQGSEA. Hyperthyroidism was new, under 2 months, in patients aged 18 to 65. Researchers took RNA transcripts and amplified TCR beta CDR3 regions from them. The first round was an RT-PCR with HTBI primers, and the second round was a multiplex PCR. TCRdb ran MiXCR on the multiplex PCR reads and lists one entry per CDR3 protein. In the table there are about 620,000 distinct CDR3 sequences, about a fifth of which are singletons. Sequencing input: peripheral blood. The receptor was isolated from a woman younger than 35 with stable Graves' hyperthyroidism. Some clones in this sample may be carry-over from other donors' samples. The chain couples TRBV29-1 to TRBJ2-5; TRBD1 agrees at 7 bases. CDR3 residues: CSVEEPVEGAWLETQYF. The DNA of the CDR3 is TGCAGCGTTGAAGAACCCGTTGAGGGGGCATGGTTGGAGACCCAGTACTTC.